This TCR beta chain was observed in a study of T cell responses to AZD1222 COVID-19 vaccine. Germline V gene lookup returns CDR1 LNHDA and CDR2 SQIVND (reference sequence). This CDR3 has 11 amino acids. Trimming left V 8 bases short and J 3 bases short, with 8 bases between. TCRdb's table, derived via immunoSEQ multiplex PCR, lists solely in-frame clones and lacks some. The profile shows more than 85,000 clones, about four fifths of them singletons. The receptor's source is an adult who received the AZD1222 COVID-19 vaccine. This sample comprised peripheral blood, obtained 28 days after the second AZD1222 dose. This chain links TRBV19 with TRBJ2-7, with D maybe TRBD1 (5 bases). CDR3 in amino acids: CASQGNYEQYF. The CDR3 DNA follows: TGTGCCAGTCAGGGTAACTACGAGCAGTACTTC.